The clone carrying this T cell receptor beta chain was counted a few times. Methods used by the authors: Estimation of nucleated cell counts relied on the amplification of reference gene primers. The data were produced by immunoSEQ multiplex PCR, yet TCRdb's version contains in-frame clones alone and is incomplete. V and J calls and clone size are those listed in that table; D and trimming were worked out from the DNA. The sample lists 300,000 to 350,000 clones; approximately 90% were seen once. The data stem from a study of blood T cell repertoires in COVID-19. Study details: Sites in the United States, Italy and Spain provided acute and convalescent COVID-19 samples. The cDNA or gDNA used as material had been derived from T cells, B-cell-depleted T cells, or PBMCs.

The V segment lost 3 bases and the J segment 3 bases; nucleotides outside the gene matches: 7. The CDR3 consists of 15 residues. Per the germline V gene, CDR1 is SGHNT and CDR2 is YYREEE (reference sequence). The TCR originated in a woman younger than 35 who had recovered from COVID-19. The V and J genes are TRBV5-4 and TRBJ1-1, with 8 bases aligning to TRBD1. Sequencing was carried out using peripheral blood. Written as DNA, the CDR3 is TGTGCCAGCAGCTCCCCCAGGGGGCGAGACACTGAAGCTTTCTTT. Translating it yields CASSSPRGRDTEAFF.